This T cell receptor (beta chain) was sequenced for a study of T cell repertoires in cytomegalovirus infection. Study as a whole: The public TCR beta signatures pointed to both CMV infection and matching HLA type.

TCRdb re-analysed the reads in MiXCR, keeping a single row per CDR3 protein. The sample holds roughly 990,000 distinct CDR3 sequences, approximately 32% seen once. General study results and limits: Ex vivo, HLA-C-restricted CMV-specific TCR beta clonotypes prevailed over the rest of the response. There were carriers of CMV plus the relevant HLA, and cumulative public TCR beta family frequency identified them.

As to this clonotype: No antigen is known for it.

The sample here was cultured CD8+ T cells from PBMCs, taken from culture after CMV antigen stimulation. The source of this sequence is a human donor in good health (CMV status not recorded). Some clones in this sample may be carry-over from other donors' samples.

CDR3 in DNA: TGTGCCAGTAGTAGGCTAGGAGAGGAGACCCAGTACTTC. This sequence encodes CASSRLGEETQYF. J is TRBJ2-5 and V is TRBV19; D call uncertain. V was clipped by 4 bases and J by 5 bases, with 11 bases between them. Germline V gene lookup returns CDR1 LNHDA and CDR2 SQIVND (reference sequence). The length of the CDR3 is 13 residues.